This T cell receptor beta chain was retrieved from a study of T cell responses to AZD1222 COVID-19 vaccine. The table came from immunoSEQ multiplex PCR; TCRdb's copy has only in-frame clones and leaves some out. The sample has more than 100,000 clones; approximately 88% are singletons. CDR1 and CDR2 (germline): SGHAT, FQNNGV. The ends were cut back, 7 bases at V and 1 base at J, with 19 bases in the middle. CDR3 length: 16 amino acids. Study findings and constraints: Across the whole spike, CD4 TCRs peaked at regions 160-218 and 743-854. White British ancestry dominated among donors, who included more females, and clonal diversity was possibly underestimated. Repertoire samples came only from after the peak T cell response.

This clone has only a few counts. The antigen remains undetermined. The input for sequencing was peripheral blood, taken on day 0 of AZD1222 vaccination. This clonotype was sampled from an adult in good health. J is TRBJ1-2 and V is TRBV11-2, with D possibly TRBD1 on 5 matching bases. As DNA, the CDR3 is TGTGCCAGCACCAGACAGAAAACCACTTTTAACTATGGCTACACCTTC. It encodes CASTRQKTTFNYGYTF. The complete variable domain, with remaining parts taken from reference TRBV11-2 and TRBJ1-2, reads EAGVAQSPRYKIIEKRQSVAFWCNPISGHATLYWYQQILGQGPKLLIQFQNNGVVDDSQLPKDRFSAERLKGVDSTLKIQPAKLEDSAVYLCASTRQKTTFNYGYTFGSGTRLTVV.